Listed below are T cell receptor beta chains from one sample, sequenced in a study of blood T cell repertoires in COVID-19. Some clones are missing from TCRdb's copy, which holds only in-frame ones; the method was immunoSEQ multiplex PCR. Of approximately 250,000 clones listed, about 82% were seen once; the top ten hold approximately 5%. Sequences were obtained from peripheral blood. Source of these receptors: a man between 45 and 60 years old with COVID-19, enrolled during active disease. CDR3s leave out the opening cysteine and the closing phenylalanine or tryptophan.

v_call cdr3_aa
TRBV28 ASSLRTGQGIINEQY
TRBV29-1 SVAGTGSRWETQY
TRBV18 ASSSSTDTQY
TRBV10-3 AISELGDSPLH
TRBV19 ASRGNGGGLTEAF
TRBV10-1 ASSDTGAHGYT
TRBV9 ASSTPRGFGEQF
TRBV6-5 ASRDPGDANYGYT
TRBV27 ASSLQARTEAF
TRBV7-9 ASSLALTSGGYNEQF
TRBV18 ASSPRTDSFPRADTQY
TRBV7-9 ASSPTNRNTIY
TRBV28 ASSRTVDEQY
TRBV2 ASNQDRSNQPQH